Presented here are 30 T cell receptor beta chains from one specimen sequenced in a study of T cells after yellow fever vaccination (dated by TCRdb to 2018 to 2020). Libraries were made using 5' RACE. The sample was run on an Illumina HiSeq 2500. TCRdb passed the public sequencing reads through fastp at Q25 and MiXCR, retaining productive beta sequences. For every CDR3 protein sequence, its rows merge into one entry that carries the most common genes and DNA. The sample has 46,000 or so distinct CDR3 sequences on record, around 6.8% of them singletons. The ten largest clones represent 10% of the sample. The treatment or condition label for this specimen denotes: live attenuated yellow fever vaccine strain. The sequencing used PBMCs, either bulk or a sorted T-cell subset (CD4+, CD8+, memory, or dextramer-sorted; not recorded which), collected 45 days after the yellow fever booster vaccination. These receptors originate from a man in his thirties or forties who received the YFV17D yellow fever vaccine.

A note on this clonotype: One junction end disagrees with the germline gene, perhaps due to a read error. The V call is TRBV30, the J call TRBJ2-2; D might be TRBD1 (5 bases). CDR1 and CDR2 from the germline V gene are GTSNPN and SVGIG (reference sequence). CDR3 length: 13 residues. This CDR3 reads CAWSAGNAGELFF. The CDR3 coding sequence is TGTGCCTGGAGTGCAGGGAACGCCGGGGAGCTGTTTTTT. The entire variable domain, with the rest obtained from reference TRBV30 and TRBJ2-2, is as follows: SQTIHQWPATLVQPVGSPLSLECTVEGTSNPNLYWYRQAAGRGLQLLFYSVGIGQISSEVPQNLSASRPQDRQFILSSKKLLLSDSGFYLCAWSAGNAGELFFGEGSRLTVL.

This clonotype came up many times. DNA of the CDR3: TGTGCCAGCAGTTCGACTAGCAGCTACGAGCAGTACTTC. The encoded protein is CASSSTSSYEQYF. The rearrangement joins TRBV12-3 or TRBV12-4 to TRBJ2-7; 7 bases match TRBD2. V gave up 4 bases and J gave up 3 bases; unmatched junction bases: 3. There are 13 residues in the CDR3.

This clonotype was counted many times. This chain uses TRBV29-1 with TRBJ1-1; D perhaps matches TRBD1 (5 bases). V lost 7 bases and J lost 5, with 11 bases in between. The CDR3 runs to 11 residues. CDR1 is SQVTM, CDR2 ANQGSEA, per germline. This CDR3 is CSAIRETEAFF. CDR3 nucleotide sequence: TGCAGCGCTATCAGGGAGACTGAAGCTTTCTTT. Supplemented by reference TRBV29-1 and TRBJ1-1, the full variable domain reads SAVISQKPSRDICQRGTSLTIQCQVDSQVTMMFWYRQQPGQSLTLIATANQGSEATYESGFVIDKFPISRPNLTFSTLTVSNMSPEDSSIYLCSAIRETEAFFGQGTRLTVV.

This clonotype was recorded many times. This sequence joins TRBV4-3 and TRBJ2-3, with TRBD2 matching over 10 bases. This CDR3 region has 16 residues. Germline assignment: CDR1 LGHNA and CDR2 YSLEER. The trim removed 1 base at V and 6 bases at J, leaving 7 bases unmatched. The CDR3, as DNA: TGCGCCAGCAGCCAAGCTAGCGGGAGTGGGTCGGATACGCAGTATTTT. Its protein product is CASSQASGSGSDTQYF.

This clonotype was seen a handful of times. The genes are TRBV20-1 and TRBJ2-7, with TRBD2 identical over 13 bases. The J segment lost 5 bases and the V segment lost 0 bases, leaving 4 bases of the junction unmatched. The CDR3 is made up of 15 amino acids. Germline V gene sequence: CDR1 DFQATT, CDR2 SNEGSKA (reference sequence). The CDR3 bases are TGCAGTGCTAGAGACCCCGGGACTAGCGGGAACGAGCAGTACTTC. Residues: CSARDPGTSGNEQYF.

This clonotype was counted many times. J is TRBJ2-7 and V is TRBV7-8; D not certain. This CDR3 comprises 13 residues. Germline V gives CDR1 SGHVS, CDR2 FQNEAQ. V shed 1 base and J shed 6 bases, with 10 bases lying between them. The DNA of the CDR3 is TGTGCCAGCAGCTTAGGCCCACCGACCGAGCAGTACTTC. Translation: CASSLGPPTEQYF.

This clonotype was detected a few times. V and J are TRBV11-2 and TRBJ2-7, with D possibly TRBD2 on 5 matching bases. From germline, CDR1 is SGHAT and CDR2 FQNNGV. The CDR3 has 15 residues. V was pared by 2 bases and J by 0 bases, with 11 bases between. For the CDR3, the DNA is TGTGCCAGCAGCTTATCCCCTAGCAGCTCCTACGAGCAGTACTTC. Protein sequence: CASSLSPSSSYEQYF.

In its sample, this clonotype was seen many times. This chain connects TRBV6-5 to TRBJ2-5; D is perhaps TRBD1 or TRBD2 (5 bases each). Germline lookup yields CDR1 MNHEY and CDR2 SVGAGI. The CDR3 has 14 residues. V shed 2 bases and J shed 1 base, with 8 bases lying between them. CDR3 DNA: TGTGCCAGCAGTTACCGTGGGACCCAAGAGACCCAGTACTTC. Its translation: CASSYRGTQETQYF.

The chain joins TRBV20-1 to TRBJ1-4, with 9 bases fitting TRBD1. The germline gives CDR1 DFQATT, CDR2 SNEGSKA (reference sequence). J gave up 0 bases and V 0 bases, and 8 bases lay outside the gene matches. The CDR3 is made up of 18 amino acids. The CDR3 DNA follows: TGCAGTGCTAGAGATCCAGGGACAGGGTATGCAACTAATGAAAAACTGTTTTTT. Amino acid sequence: CSARDPGTGYATNEKLFF.

The rearrangement links TRBV12-3 or TRBV12-4 to TRBJ1-2; tentatively, D is TRBD1 (6 bases). Trimming shortened V by 4 bases and J by 5 bases, and 23 bases separated the two germline ends. The CDR3 totals 17 residues. Here the CDR3 DNA reads TGTGCCAGCAGTTCCCTGCTGGGGGGGCAGCCCTTATATGGCTACACCTTC. This translates into CASSSLLGGQPLYGYTF.

The chain is built from TRBV21-1 and TRBJ1-2. TRBV21-1 is listed as a pseudogene. The CDR3 consists of 16 residues. The CDR3 here is CASSKAWSIANYGYTF. DNA of the CDR3: TGTGCCAGCAGCAAAGCTTGGTCGATAGCTAACTATGGCTACACCTTC.

This clonotype showed up just a few times. This chain uses TRBV12-3 or TRBV12-4 with TRBJ1-5, with 7 nucleotides matching TRBD1. The V and J ends lost 5 bases and 8 bases, in that order; junction bases with no gene match: 9. This CDR3 has 14 residues. The CDR3 DNA follows: TGTGCCAGCAGTCGGGACAGCTTATCGGAGCCCCAGCATTTT. Translation: CASSRDSLSEPQHF.

This clonotype has a handful of counts. The rearrangement uses TRBV12-3 or TRBV12-4 and TRBJ2-7; D may match TRBD1 or TRBD2 (5 bases each). The CDR3 spans 13 residues. The V and J ends lost 2 bases and 2 bases respectively, with 7 bases between them. The CDR3 is CASSLWDPYEQYF. The DNA of the CDR3 is TGTGCCAGCAGTTTATGGGACCCCTACGAGCAGTACTTC.

Note on this clonotype: This may stem from a read error, because a much larger clone lies one nucleotide away. The rearrangement uses TRBV4-3 and TRBJ2-2; the D gene is possibly TRBD1 (5 bases). Germline V CDR1 and CDR2: LGHNA, YSLEER. V dropped 0 bases and J dropped 7 bases, with 9 bases sitting between them. The CDR3 contains 14 residues. The CDR3 reads CASSQEQVNGELFF. CDR3 sequence (DNA): TGCGCCAGCAGCCAAGAACAGGTGAACGGGGAGCTGTTTTTT.

The chain couples TRBV5-4 to TRBJ2-7; 9 bases map to TRBD1. CDR1 is SGHNT and CDR2 is YYREEE in the germline V gene (reference sequence). The length of the CDR3 is 13 residues. Germline trimming cut 4 bases from V and 4 bases from J; bases unmatched to any gene: 3. The CDR3 region has the DNA TGTGCCAGCAGCCCCGACAGGGGGTACGAGCAGTACTTC. As protein: CASSPDRGYEQYF.

The chain has TRBV19 and TRBJ2-6, with D hard to call. CDR1 is LNHDA and CDR2 is SQIVND in the germline V gene (reference sequence). Trimming pared 7 bases from V and 3 bases from J, leaving 13 bases between. The CDR3 extends over 15 amino acids. CDR3 in amino acids: CASTHPGGGANVLTF. The CDR3 nucleotides read TGTGCCAGTACACATCCCGGTGGTGGGGCCAACGTCCTGACTTTC.

This clonotype showed up just once. This may stem from a read error, because a much larger clone lies one nucleotide away. The chain is built from TRBV29-1 and TRBJ2-3, with TRBD2 identical over 11 bases. V dropped 8 bases and J dropped 1; count of bases not matched to a gene: 8. This CDR3 spans 15 amino acids. Germline lookup yields CDR1 SQVTM and CDR2 ANQGSEA. CDR3 bases: TGCAGCATGAGCGGGACTAGCGGAGGCACAGATACGCAGTATTTT. Its translation is CSMSGTSGGTDTQYF.

At least ten counts were recorded for this clonotype. The chain carries TRBV24-1 and TRBJ2-7, with D possibly matching TRBD1 (6 bases). The length of the CDR3 is 15 residues. The V and J ends lost 5 bases and 2 bases respectively, with 15 bases between them. Germline V lookup: CDR1 KGHDR, CDR2 SFDVKD. This chain's CDR3 is CATSASTGMTYEQYF. The DNA of the CDR3 is TGTGCCACCAGTGCCAGCACAGGGATGACCTACGAGCAGTACTTC.

This clonotype was found many times. J is TRBJ2-3 and V is TRBV11-2; weak D call: TRBD2 (6 bases). Germline assignment: CDR1 SGHAT and CDR2 FQNNGV. Deletions cut 5 bases from V and 5 bases from J, with 32 bases between. The CDR3 is 20 residues long. CDR3 bases: TGTGCCAGCAGCCCCTCGACGGCTGCGGGACCGCGGTTGTCGGTAGATACGCAGTATTTT. This translates into CASSPSTAAGPRLSVDTQYF.

This clonotype was counted many times. The J gene is TRBJ2-3, the V gene TRBV12-3 or TRBV12-4; 8 bases align to TRBD2. CDR3 length: 14 residues. Trimming cost V 6 bases and J 2 bases; bases outside gene matches: 4. CDR3 bases: TGTGCCAGCAGACTAGCGGAGCACACAGATACGCAGTATTTT. This gives the protein CASRLAEHTDTQYF.

This clonotype was counted many times. The rearrangement joins TRBV20-1 to TRBJ2-3; D may be TRBD1 or TRBD2 (5 bases each). Germline CDR1 DFQATT, CDR2 SNEGSKA (reference sequence). The length of the CDR3 is 14 residues. V was cut by 0 bases and J by 3 bases, with 10 bases left in between. Here the CDR3 reads CSARDQGGTDTQYF. For the CDR3, the DNA is TGCAGTGCTAGAGATCAGGGCGGGACAGATACGCAGTATTTT.

This clonotype has ten or more counts. The chain is built from TRBV30 and TRBJ1-3; the D is unclear. CDR1 is GTSNPN, CDR2 SVGIG, per germline (reference sequence). The CDR3 extends over 14 amino acids. The V and J ends lost 4 bases and 0 bases respectively, with 10 bases between them. The CDR3 nucleotides read TGTGCCTGGATGCGGACCCGCTCTGGAAACACCATATATTTT. Amino acid sequence: CAWMRTRSGNTIYF.

This clonotype was observed many times. The rearrangement joins TRBV19 to TRBJ2-3, with D hard to call. The CDR3 runs to 14 residues. Germline values: CDR1 LNHDA, CDR2 SQIVND (reference sequence). Trimming pared 4 bases from V and 2 bases from J, leaving 10 bases between. In nucleotides, the CDR3 is TGTGCCAGTAGTACTCTCCGGCTCACAGATACGCAGTATTTT. Amino acids: CASSTLRLTDTQYF.

Ten or more counts support this clonotype. The rearrangement links TRBV12-3 or TRBV12-4 to TRBJ2-2; no clear D gene. Trimming removed 5 bases from V and 2 bases from J, with 9 bases in between. The CDR3 is made up of 14 amino acids. In DNA form, the CDR3 reads TGTGCCAGCAGTCCTACTCATAACACCGGGGAGCTGTTTTTT. Protein sequence: CASSPTHNTGELFF.

This clonotype was seen repeatedly, ten times or more. The chain links TRBV5-1 to TRBJ1-5; D is possibly TRBD1 (6 bases). The length of the CDR3 is 13 residues. V lost 0 bases and J 8 bases, leaving 9 bases between the germline ends. Per germline, CDR1 SGHRS and CDR2 YFSETQ. Here the CDR3 reads CASSLEGEEPQHF. The CDR3 DNA reads TGCGCCAGCAGCTTGGAGGGGGAGGAGCCCCAGCATTTT.

This chain connects TRBV3-1 to TRBJ1-4; 7 nucleotides align to TRBD1. V lost 1 base, J lost 8 bases, and 10 bases stayed unmatched. Germline V gene sequence: CDR1 LGHDT, CDR2 YNNKEL (reference sequence). CDR3 length: 16 residues. The CDR3 sequence is CASSQGRRGMGEKLFF. The DNA of the CDR3 is TGTGCCAGCAGCCAAGGACGCAGGGGGATGGGGGAAAAACTGTTTTTT.

This clonotype was seen a few times. J is TRBJ2-1 and V is TRBV6-1, with 13 bases aligning to TRBD2. J lost 8 bases, V lost 5 bases, and 12 bases had no gene match. The CDR3 loop spans 17 amino acids. Germline V gives CDR1 MNHNS, CDR2 SASEGT. The CDR3 reads CASSKTPGLAGFDEQFF. The CDR3 coding sequence is TGTGCCAGCAGTAAAACACCGGGACTAGCGGGGTTCGATGAGCAGTTCTTC.

In this sample, this clonotype turned up a few times. The chain links TRBV30 to TRBJ2-7; 9 bases match TRBD2. The J segment lost 0 bases and the V segment lost 8 bases, leaving 14 bases of the junction unmatched. The CDR3 is made up of 16 amino acids. Germline V lookup: CDR1 GTSNPN, CDR2 SVGIG (reference sequence). CDR3 DNA: TGTGCCACTATAGGGCGCGGGAGGGGCCTCTCCTACGAGCAGTACTTC. It specifies CATIGRGRGLSYEQYF.

Many counts were recorded for this clonotype. The chain uses TRBV11-2 and TRBJ2-1; 10 bases fit TRBD2. CDR3 length equals 15 residues. V trimming: 4 bases; J trimming: 4 bases; junction bases outside the gene matches: 4. CDR1 SGHAT and CDR2 FQNNGV come from the germline V gene. The DNA for the CDR3 is TGTGCCAGCAGCTCCAGACTAGCGGGTTACAATGAGCAGTTCTTC. Translation gives CASSSRLAGYNEQFF.

This chain joins TRBV10-3 and TRBJ1-2; D is perhaps TRBD1 (5 bases). V was pared by 6 bases and J by 2 bases, with 16 bases between. The length of the CDR3 is 15 residues. Germline CDR1 and CDR2: ENHRY and SYGVKD. The chain's CDR3 is CAISLGTGENYGYTF. The CDR3 DNA sequence: TGTGCCATCAGCCTCGGTACAGGCGAGAACTATGGCTACACCTTC.